These 2 T cell receptor beta chains originate from one sample sequenced in a study of T cell repertoires in ileal Crohn's disease (dated by TCRdb to the late 2010s). Sample time point, as interpreted from the label and publication: proximal margin of the surgical specimen (macroscopically non-inflamed). To prepare the library, the immunoSEQ multiplex PCR assay was applied. In TCRdb, the immuneACCESS table is reduced to in-frame sequences with V and J assigned. These tables do not hold every clone; where another copy was compared, an unresolved V gene accounts for under half, and the others remain unexplained. The sample data list roughly 3,200 clones, and around 68% of these were observed just once. The ten most abundant clones make up more than 20% of the sample. Specimen: ileal tissue. These receptors all stem from an adult with Crohn's disease.

By share, this clone ranks as large (0.1 to 1%). The chain is built from TRBV7-3 and TRBJ2-3; 8 bases are a match to TRBD1. J gave up 5 bases and V 3 bases, and 1 base lay outside the gene matches. The CDR3 totals 13 residues. In germline, CDR1 is SGHTA, CDR2 FQGTGA. The CDR3 sequence is CASSLTGVDTQYF. The CDR3 DNA reads as TGTGCCAGCAGCTTGACAGGGGTAGATACGCAGTATTTT.

This clone appeared once. This chain links TRBV6-1 with TRBJ2-1, with D maybe TRBD2 (7 bases). V was cut by 8 bases and J by 7 bases, with 15 bases left in between. The CDR3 extends over 13 amino acids. CDR1 and CDR2 from the germline V gene are MNHNS and SASEGT. CDR3 region: CASARGGGNEQFF. For the CDR3, the DNA is TGTGCCAGCGCCCGAGGGGGGGGGAATGAGCAGTTCTTC.